The 16 T cell receptor beta chains below all came from one sample that was sequenced in a study of cytomegalovirus exposure and HLA in healthy donors (TCRdb year 2017). Preparation of the library involved the immunoSEQ multiplex PCR assay. For the multiplex PCR, a mixture combining 60 forward primers for TCR Vbeta segments and 13 reverse primers for TCR Jbeta segments was used. TCRdb stores this immuneACCESS table with in-frame sequences only. Part of the clones is absent; in the studies checked, under half of the shortfall reflects unresolved V genes, and no reason is known for the rest. This sample lists roughly 140,000 clones; around 80% were detected once. The ten largest clones capture 2% to 3% of the sample. Sample: PBMCs. The receptors derive from a boy between 2 and 10 years old in good health and CMV-seronegative.

On this clone itself: In this CDR3 the conserved last residue, phenylalanine or tryptophan, is missing, so a read error is likely. The chain couples TRBV10-1 to TRBJ2-7; 9 positions agree with TRBD2. This CDR3 region has 18 residues. Germline assignment: CDR1 WNHNN and CDR2 SYGVQD (reference sequence). Trimming at V came to 8 bases and at J to 3 bases, leaving 20 bases not matched to a gene. Here the CDR3 DNA reads TGCGCCAGCCACCTAGGACTAGCGATGACTAAAGGATACTACGAGCAGTACCTC. This gives the protein CASHLGLAMTKGYYEQYL.

This clone was recorded once. The chain combines TRBV15 with TRBJ1-3; no firm D call. Trimming stripped 3 bases from V and 7 bases from J, with 16 bases between. Germline values: CDR1 LNHNV, CDR2 YYDKDF (reference sequence). The CDR3 contains 15 residues. The CDR3 DNA reads as TGTGCCACCAGCAGGAGGACTTTGTTCTGGAACACCATATATTTT. The encoded protein is CATSRRTLFWNTIYF.

The rearrangement links TRBV11-1 to TRBJ2-1; TRBD1 aligns across 8 bases. CDR3 length: 17 residues. Germline V gene data show CDR1 as SGHAT and CDR2 as FQDESV (reference sequence). V was clipped by 4 bases and J by 7 bases; unmatched bases: 15. The CDR3 sequence is CASSSPNTRQGSNEQFF. As DNA, the CDR3 is TGTGCCAGCAGCTCCCCGAATACGAGACAGGGGTCAAATGAGCAGTTCTTC.

The gene calls are TRBV7-3 and TRBJ2-3, with TRBD1 matching over 7 bases. Looked up from germline, CDR1 is SGHTA and CDR2 is FQGTGA. The CDR3 is 16 amino acids. The ends lost 5 bases at V and 4 bases at J; junction bases unmatched: 12. The CDR3 protein is CASSPGDRFSSDTQYF. DNA for the CDR3: TGTGCCAGCAGCCCCGGGGACAGATTTTCATCAGATACGCAGTATTTT.

The rearrangement links TRBV5-1 to TRBJ2-7, with 9 bases that match TRBD2. Germline CDR1 SGHRS, CDR2 YFSETQ. The CDR3 is 15 amino acids. V trimming: 4 bases; J trimming: 6 bases; junction bases outside the gene matches: 11. The CDR3 reads CASSPAGLAGSEQYF. Written as DNA, the CDR3 is TGCGCCAGCAGCCCCGCGGGCCTAGCGGGAAGCGAGCAGTACTTC.

This chain joins TRBV5-6 and TRBJ2-7, with TRBD1 matching over 9 bases. The CDR3 runs to 18 residues. With V trimmed by 4 bases and J by 2 bases, 16 bases remained unmatched. Germline loops: CDR1 SGHDT, CDR2 YYEEEE. CDR3 amino acids: CASSPGTGKPRYAYEQYF. The CDR3 bases are TGTGCCAGCAGCCCCGGGACAGGGAAACCCCGGTATGCCTACGAGCAGTACTTC.

This clone was detected only once. The J gene is TRBJ2-7, the V gene TRBV5-1; the D gene is possibly TRBD1 (6 bases). The CDR3 runs 15 residues. Germline V lookup: CDR1 SGHRS, CDR2 YFSETQ. Trimming took 4 bases from V and 3 from J, leaving 17 bases between them. The CDR3 nucleotides read TGCGCCAGCAGCCCACAGGGTCAACTCTACTACGAGCAGTACTTC. Translated, it gives CASSPQGQLYYEQYF.

The chain carries TRBV9 and TRBJ2-3; 14 bases fit TRBD2. V was clipped by 2 bases and J by 5 bases; unmatched bases: 4. In germline, CDR1 is SGDLS, CDR2 YYNGEE. The CDR3 sequence is 16 residues long. The CDR3 protein is CASSVGLAGVGDTQYF. The DNA for the CDR3 is TGTGCCAGCAGCGTGGGACTAGCGGGAGTGGGAGATACGCAGTATTTT.

The J gene is TRBJ2-2, the V gene TRBV9, with TRBD2 identical over 7 bases. Germline V gives CDR1 SGDLS, CDR2 YYNGEE. The CDR3 totals 17 residues. V was pared by 4 bases and J by 0 bases, with 9 bases of the junction left unmatched. The CDR3 reads CASSHPRSGANTGELFF. CDR3 in DNA: TGTGCCAGCAGCCACCCCCGGAGCGGGGCGAACACCGGGGAGCTGTTTTTT.

The chain employs TRBV29-1 and TRBJ1-1, with D perhaps matching TRBD1 (6 bases). The CDR3 covers 18 residues. The germline V gene has CDR1 SQVTM and CDR2 ANQGSEA. V shed 4 bases and J shed 3 bases, with 27 bases lying between them. As DNA, the CDR3 is TGCAGCGTTGTTTTGTTTCGAGTGGGGGCCGGTGTGTACACTGAAGCTTTCTTT. It specifies CSVVLFRVGAGVYTEAFF. The entire variable domain, with the rest obtained from reference TRBV29-1 and TRBJ1-1, is as follows: SAVISQKPSRDICQRGTSLTIQCQVDSQVTMMFWYRQQPGQSLTLIATANQGSEATYESGFVIDKFPISRPNLTFSTLTVSNMSPEDSSIYLCSVVLFRVGAGVYTEAFFGQGTRLTVV.

The V and J genes are TRBV7-6 and TRBJ2-1, with unresolved D. The CDR3 covers 13 residues. CDR1 and CDR2 from the germline V gene are SGHVS and FNYEAQ. Trimming shortened V by 1 base and J by 8 bases, and 9 bases separated the two germline ends. The CDR3 spells CASSLGLRDEQFF. CDR3 bases: TGTGCCAGCAGCTTAGGACTTCGGGATGAGCAGTTCTTC.

The genes are TRBV5-1 and TRBJ2-2; 7 bases fit TRBD2. The CDR3 totals 16 residues. The ends lost 2 bases at V and 1 base at J; junction bases unmatched: 5. Germline CDR1 reads SGHRS; CDR2 reads YFSETQ. The CDR3 nucleotides read TGCGCCAGCAGCTTAGCTAGCGGCAGGAACACCGGGGAGCTGTTTTTT. Protein product: CASSLASGRNTGELFF.

This rearrangement joins TRBV28 to TRBJ2-7; 9 bases map to TRBD1. Germline V gene sequence: CDR1 MDHEN, CDR2 SYDVKM. Losses at the gene ends were 4 bases for V and 6 bases for J; bases not matched to a gene: 10. This CDR3 region has 15 residues. The CDR3 sequence: CASSSGQGRLGEQYF. The CDR3 DNA is TGTGCCAGCAGTTCGGGACAGGGTCGTCTCGGCGAGCAGTACTTC.

J is TRBJ2-7 and V is TRBV4-1; 8 positions agree with TRBD2. CDR3 length: 14 residues. CDR1 is MGHRA, CDR2 YSYEKL, per germline. V lost 4 bases and J lost 4; bases outside the gene matches: 6. CDR3 sequence (DNA): TGCGCCAGCAGCCTCCGGGGGGGCCGGTACGAGCAGTACTTC. This translates into CASSLRGGRYEQYF.

The chain links TRBV7-8 to TRBJ1-1; possibly TRBD1 for D (5 bases). Per germline, CDR1 SGHVS and CDR2 FQNEAQ. Trimming left V 3 bases short and J 1 base short, with 12 bases between. The CDR3 is made up of 15 amino acids. CDR3 region: CASSFREVKNTEAFF. CDR3 sequence (DNA): TGTGCCAGCAGCTTCAGGGAAGTGAAGAACACTGAAGCTTTCTTT.

The J gene is TRBJ2-1, the V gene TRBV27; 11 nucleotides match TRBD1. V shed 5 bases and J 6 bases; nucleotides not matched to a gene: 6. Germline values: CDR1 MNHEY, CDR2 SMNVEV (reference sequence). CDR3 size: 15 residues. The CDR3 coding sequence is TGTGCCAGCAGTCCGGACAGGGGGCAAATCAATGAGCAGTTCTTC. It is translated as CASSPDRGQINEQFF.